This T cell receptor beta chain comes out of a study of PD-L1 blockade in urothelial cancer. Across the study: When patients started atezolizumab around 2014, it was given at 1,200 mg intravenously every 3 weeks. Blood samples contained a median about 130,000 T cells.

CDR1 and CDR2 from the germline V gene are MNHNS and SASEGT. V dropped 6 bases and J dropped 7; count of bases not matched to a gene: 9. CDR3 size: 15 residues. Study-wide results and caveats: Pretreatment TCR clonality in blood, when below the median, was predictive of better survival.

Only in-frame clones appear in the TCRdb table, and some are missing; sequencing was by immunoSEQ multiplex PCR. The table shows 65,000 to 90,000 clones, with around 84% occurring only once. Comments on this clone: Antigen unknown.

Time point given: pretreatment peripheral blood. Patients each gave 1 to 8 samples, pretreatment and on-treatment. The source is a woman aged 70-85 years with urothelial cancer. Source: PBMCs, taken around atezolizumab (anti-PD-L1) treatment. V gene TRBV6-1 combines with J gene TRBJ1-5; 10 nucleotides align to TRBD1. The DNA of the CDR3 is TGTGCCAGCAGCCGGGACAGGGGTTTTCCCCAGCCCCAGCATTTT. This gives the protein CASSRDRGFPQPQHF.